Below are 11 T cell receptor beta chains sequenced from a single sample in a study of blood T cell repertoires in COVID-19. Produced via immunoSEQ multiplex PCR; TCRdb's table is partial and in-frame only. Here the sample spans about 290,000 clones, 86% being singletons. Sample: peripheral blood. These receptor sequences come from a woman aged 25 to 45 with active or convalescent COVID-19.

In the case of this clone: Other DNA sequences of this sample code for an identical CDR3. The gene calls are TRBV19 and TRBJ1-1; tentative D call: TRBD1 (6 bases). Per germline, CDR1 LNHDA and CDR2 SQIVND (reference sequence). V shed 5 bases and J shed 4 bases, with 11 bases lying between them. The CDR3 is made up of 13 amino acids. The CDR3 DNA reads TGTGCCAGTAGTCCTCAGGGGTTCACTGAAGCTTTCTTT. This encodes CASSPQGFTEAFF.

This chain uses TRBV24-1 with TRBJ2-1; TRBD1 matches at 7 bases. V was clipped by 4 bases and J by 4 bases; unmatched bases: 6. The CDR3 sequence is 15 residues long. In germline, CDR1 is KGHDR, CDR2 SFDVKD. The DNA of the CDR3 is TGTGCCACCAGTGACACGACAGGGATTTACAATGAGCAGTTCTTC. It is translated as CATSDTTGIYNEQFF.

This clone was seen just once. The junction shows a germline mismatch at one end, possibly a read error. The chain uses TRBV7-2 and TRBJ2-7; 10 bases match TRBD1. Per germline, CDR1 SGHTA and CDR2 FQGNSA. CDR3 length: 12 residues. CDR3 nucleotide sequence: TGTGCCAGCAGCTTCTCGACAGGGGGCACCGAGTTC. It specifies CASSFSTGGTEF.

The chain links TRBV19 to TRBJ1-1; TRBD1 is a possible D gene (5 bases). Between the trimmed V and J ends, which lost 1 base and 5 bases, there was a span of 14 bases. Germline V lookup: CDR1 LNHDA, CDR2 SQIVND (reference sequence). The CDR3 totals 15 residues. In nucleotides, the CDR3 is TGTGCCAGTAGTATAGTCGCTGGGGGAGGGACTGAAGCTTTCTTT. Translation: CASSIVAGGGTEAFF.

V is TRBV24-1 and J is TRBJ2-1, with D hard to call. Germline loops: CDR1 KGHDR, CDR2 SFDVKD. CDR3 length: 12 amino acids. Trimming stripped 3 bases from V and 10 bases from J, with 9 bases between. CDR3 sequence reads: CATSDPTGEQFF. The CDR3 DNA is TGTGCCACCAGTGATCCGACCGGGGAGCAGTTCTTC.

The chain is built from TRBV28 and TRBJ1-5; 9 nucleotides line up with TRBD1. Germline V CDR1 and CDR2: MDHEN, SYDVKM. The CDR3 contains 15 residues. V gave up 3 bases and J gave up 7 bases; unmatched junction bases: 7. CDR3 coding DNA: TGTGCCAGCAGTTTTCCGGACAGGGGTAACCAGCCCCAGCATTTT. Translating gives CASSFPDRGNQPQHF.

This chain uses TRBV29-1 with TRBJ2-5; TRBD1 is a possible D gene (5 bases). The germline CDR1 and CDR2 sequences are SQVTM and ANQGSEA. The V end was cut by 7 bases, the J end by 3 bases, with 18 bases between. The CDR3 runs 14 residues. This CDR3 reads CSAPRGKREETQYF. In DNA, the CDR3 is TGCAGCGCGCCAAGGGGCAAACGCGAAGAGACCCAGTACTTC.

V usage is TRBV6-5 and J usage is TRBJ2-7; weak D call: TRBD2 (6 bases). Per germline, CDR1 MNHEY and CDR2 SVGAGI. This CDR3 spans 15 amino acids. The V end was cut by 6 bases, the J end by 0 bases, with 15 bases between. CDR3 residues: CASRRSGLHSYEQYF. The DNA for the CDR3 is TGTGCCAGCAGAAGGAGCGGGCTCCACTCCTACGAGCAGTACTTC.

This chain uses TRBV20-1 with TRBJ1-5, with 12 bases that match TRBD1. The length of the CDR3 is 15 residues. V dropped 3 bases and J dropped 7; count of bases not matched to a gene: 7. Germline CDR1 is DFQATT and CDR2 is SNEGSKA (reference sequence). As DNA, the CDR3 is TGCAGTGCTAGTCCGGGGACAGGGGGCCGACAGCCCCAGCATTTT. Translated, it gives CSASPGTGGRQPQHF.

The chain's CDR3 is CASSFKASGGLGENEQFF. CDR3 DNA: TGTGCCAGCAGCTTTAAGGCTAGCGGGGGGCTAGGCGAGAATGAGCAGTTCTTC. The rearrangement joins TRBV7-2 to TRBJ2-1, with 11 bases fitting TRBD2. CDR1 is SGHTA and CDR2 is FQGNSA in the germline V gene. Trimming took 3 bases from V and 7 from J; bases not matched to a gene: 14. The CDR3 sequence is 18 residues long.

The rearrangement uses TRBV10-3 and TRBJ2-3, with TRBD2 matching over 9 bases. This CDR3 spans 16 amino acids. CDR1 is ENHRY, CDR2 SYGVKD, per germline. The J segment lost 1 base and the V segment lost 10 bases, leaving 12 bases of the junction unmatched. CDR3 nucleotide sequence: TGTGCCACCAGACTAGCGGAGGGGAGTCGCACAGATACGCAGTATTTT. This encodes CATRLAEGSRTDTQYF.